This T cell receptor (beta chain) was captured by sequencing in a study of T cells in Graves' hyperthyroidism and ophthalmopathy (dated by TCRdb to the late 2010s). For context, the study as a whole: Peripheral blood was sampled at the time of initial diagnosis, prior to any treatment. A discovery cohort of about 100 patients, 43 with Graves' ophthalmopathy and about 58 with stable Graves' hyperthyroidism, was used to find distinguishing TCR V-J signatures. An independent validation cohort of 18 to 20 hyperthyroidism patients and over 15 patients who later progressed to ophthalmopathy tested prospective prediction of ophthalmopathy. The 80 to 100 discovery patients were randomly divided into training and test sets at a 7:3 ratio. Thyroid tissue and blood T-cell repertoires from six Graves' hyperthyroidism patients were also compared in the study. After sampling, hyperthyroidism patients received methimazole starting at 30 mg daily, and ophthalmopathy patients received high-dose intravenous methylprednisolone. The paper describes TCR Vbeta CDR3 sequencing of 135 peripheral blood samples, made up of under 50 ophthalmopathy patients, some 76 hyperthyroidism patients and 17 progressor patients. Findings and caveats that apply to the study as a whole: Sample size was not statistically predetermined, and blinding of investigators to group allocation was not performed. A 13 V-J signature model separated ophthalmopathy from stable hyperthyroidism, with roughly 88% sensitivity and about 81% specificity in cross-validation and 80%/75% in testing. In validation, progression to ophthalmopathy was predicted by the model with 70.59% sensitivity and 72.22% specificity, a median of roughly 6 months before onset. Most expanded thyroid clonotypes (frequency above 0.001) were also detected in blood, suggesting blood repertoires may reflect thyroid immune responses.

Amplification of TCR beta CDR3 regions was carried out from RNA transcripts. A first-round RT-PCR of the TCR CDR3 used the HTBI primer set with the Qiagen OneStep RT-PCR kit. The libraries were constructed in a second round of multiplex PCR and then size-selected and purified. The libraries were sequenced on an Illumina HiSeq2000 using paired-end 100 bp reads. In the original analysis: SOAPnuke was used to process the raw data, removing reads that contained adapters or uncalled bases, had a mean Phred below 15, or lacked an exact match to the constant primer or identifier. COPE v1.2.5 was used to merge high-quality paired reads, and clonotypes were defined as unique nucleotide sequences. Clonotypes were aligned to IMGT TRBV, TRBD and TRBJ reference segments using MiTCR v1.1. Only V-J combinations with frequency above 0.0001, covering roughly 99% of repertoires, were analysed. The TCS score was defined as F50 (clonal expansion) divided by E x V (chaos), with BLOSUM62-based TCRdist calculated between CDR3 peptides within each V-J. Welch's t-statistics and random forest reduced several hundred V-J features to 10 to 15, which were used in a naive Bayes classifier (R e1071). Using fastp at Q25 and MiXCR, TCRdb reprocessed the public reads and kept productive beta chains. Duplicate CDR3 protein sequences are folded into a single record with the most common DNA and genes. TCRdb, not the authors, supplied the V and J calls. The sample table contains about 410,000 distinct CDR3 sequences; only one count was recorded for roughly 14% of them. Of the sample, 13% is held by the ten largest clones.

Moderately to severely active disease, a Clinical Activity Score of at least 3, a NOSPECS grade of at least 4, and a duration under 3 months were present in ophthalmopathy patients. Any patient with an uncontrolled infection, another autoimmune disease, pregnancy or lactation was excluded. Clinical symptoms, serum thyroxine and TRAb, thyroid ultrasound, and orbital computed tomography formed the basis for the diagnoses. Ficoll-Paque density gradient centrifugation was used to isolate PBMCs from under 11 ml of fresh peripheral blood. Total RNA was extracted using Trizol reagent, and RNA quality was assessed on an Agilent 2100 Bioanalyzer. This clonotype was found a few times. It lacks a known antigen. Base qualities are missing; no much larger clone stands one base away. CDR1 and CDR2, per the germline V gene, are SGHRS and YFSETQ. There are 12 amino acids in the CDR3, from cysteine to phenylalanine inclusive. Only the CDR3 region is kept as DNA, spanning 36 bases read in frame from base 1. The V end loses 7 bases and the J end loses 5 bases, and a stretch of 13 bases separates them.

The receptor comes from a man younger than 30 with Graves' ophthalmopathy. Sequenced material: blood. The V and J segments used are TRBV5-1 and TRBJ2-7; the D gene assignment is ambiguous. The nucleotide sequence reads as follows: TGCGCCAGCGGAAGTGAGTTCAACGAGCAGTACTTC. Its protein reads: CASGSEFNEQYF.